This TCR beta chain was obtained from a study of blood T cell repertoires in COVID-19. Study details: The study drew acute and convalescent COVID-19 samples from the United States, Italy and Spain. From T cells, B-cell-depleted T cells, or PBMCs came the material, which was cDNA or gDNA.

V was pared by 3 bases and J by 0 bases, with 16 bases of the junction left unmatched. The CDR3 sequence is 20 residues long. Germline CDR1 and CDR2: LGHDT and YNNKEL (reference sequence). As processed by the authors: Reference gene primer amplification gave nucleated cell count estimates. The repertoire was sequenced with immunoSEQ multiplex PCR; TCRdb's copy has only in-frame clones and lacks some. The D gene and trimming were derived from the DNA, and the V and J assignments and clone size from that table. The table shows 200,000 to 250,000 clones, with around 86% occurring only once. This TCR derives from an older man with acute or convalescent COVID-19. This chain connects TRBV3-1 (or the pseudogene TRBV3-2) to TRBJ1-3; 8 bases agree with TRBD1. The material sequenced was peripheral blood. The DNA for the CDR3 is TGTGCCAGCAGCCAGGATCTTACCACCGGGACAGGCGACTCTGGAAACACCATATATTTT. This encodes CASSQDLTTGTGDSGNTIYF.